The 2 T cell receptor beta chains given below trace back to one sample, sequenced in a study of long-term antiretroviral therapy in people with HIV. Run at survey level, the immunoSEQ assay was version v3.0. Clones were read by immunoSEQ multiplex PCR, and TCRdb kept only the in-frame ones, dropping some. The data show fewer than 35,000 clones, approximately 78% seen once. The sample was unsorted PBMCs, taken 2.9 years after starting antiretroviral therapy. These receptors were obtained from a man aged 45-65 years with HIV.

This clone has only a few counts. This chain joins TRBV5-6 and TRBJ1-2; D gene uncertain. The CDR3 extends over 14 amino acids. Trimming removed 0 bases from V and 4 bases from J, with 10 bases in between. Germline lookup yields CDR1 SGHDT and CDR2 YYEEEE. In DNA, the CDR3 is TGTGCCAGCAGCTTGGGTGGGCAGGTCTATGGCTACACCTTC. It is translated as CASSLGGQVYGYTF.

This clone was seen once. This sequence joins TRBV5-1 and TRBJ1-4; D is unresolved. Per germline, CDR1 SGHRS and CDR2 YFSETQ. The CDR3 contains 17 residues. Trimming shortened V by 0 bases and J by 1 base, and 13 bases separated the two germline ends. CDR3 region: CASSLGTLGITNEKLFF. CDR3 in DNA: TGCGCCAGCAGCTTGGGAACTTTGGGGATAACTAATGAAAAACTGTTTTTT.